These 20 T cell receptor beta chains were sequenced from one sample in a study of T cell responses to AZD1222 COVID-19 vaccine. Libraries were prepared by immunoSEQ multiplex PCR; TCRdb keeps only in-frame clonotypes and omits some of them. Here the sample spans over 150,000 clones, 80% to 90% being singletons. Sample: peripheral blood, taken on day 0 of AZD1222 vaccination. The origin of the receptors is an adult in good health.

The chain has TRBV28 and TRBJ1-5, with unresolved D. CDR1 and CDR2 from the germline V gene are MDHEN and SYDVKM. The CDR3 is 12 residues long. Trimming shortened V by 7 bases and J by 6 bases, and 10 bases separated the two germline ends. Here the CDR3 DNA reads TGTGCCAGCAACGTCGGACTTCAGCCCCAGCATTTT. Translation gives CASNVGLQPQHF.

This chain joins TRBV4-3 and TRBJ2-1; 8 bases fit TRBD2. Germline trimming cut 0 bases from V and 6 bases from J; bases unmatched to any gene: 7. The CDR3 runs to 16 residues. Germline V gene lookup returns CDR1 LGHNA and CDR2 YSLEER. CDR3 in DNA: TGCGCCAGCAGCCAAGATGGGGGACTAGGAGCCAATGAGCAGTTCTTC. Translated, it gives CASSQDGGLGANEQFF.

The chain joins TRBV28 to TRBJ2-5; 8 bases agree with TRBD1. CDR3 length: 15 amino acids. CDR1 and CDR2 from the germline V gene are MDHEN and SYDVKM. The V and J ends lost 6 bases and 2 bases, in that order; junction bases with no gene match: 8. The CDR3 DNA sequence: TGTGCCAGCAGCACCCCCAGGGGGCCTCAAGAGACCCAGTACTTC. Protein product: CASSTPRGPQETQYF. The full variable domain, in which reference TRBV28 and TRBJ2-5 provide the parts outside the CDR3, is DVKVTQSSRYLVKRTGEKVFLECVQDMDHENMFWYRQDPGLGLRLIYFSYDVKMKEKGDIPEGYSVSREKKERFSLILESASTNQTSMYLCASSTPRGPQETQYFGPGTRLLVL.

The chain links TRBV28 to TRBJ2-5, with D perhaps matching TRBD2 (5 bases). V was clipped by 3 bases and J by 3 bases, with 8 bases between them. The CDR3 is 13 amino acids. From germline, CDR1 is MDHEN and CDR2 SYDVKM. The CDR3 sequence is CASSLVGEETQYF. CDR3 nucleotide sequence: TGTGCCAGCAGTTTGGTCGGGGAAGAGACCCAGTACTTC.

The rearrangement uses TRBV28 and TRBJ1-2; 8 bases are shared with TRBD1. V trimming: 1 base; J trimming: 7 bases; junction bases outside the gene matches: 8. The CDR3 is made up of 15 amino acids. The germline CDR1 and CDR2 sequences are MDHEN and SYDVKM. CDR3 residues: CASSLSAGGLGGYTF. In DNA form, the CDR3 reads TGTGCCAGCAGTTTATCGGCAGGGGGCTTGGGTGGCTACACCTTC.

The rearrangement joins TRBV24-1 to TRBJ2-5; the match to TRBD1 covers 9 bases. Per germline, CDR1 KGHDR and CDR2 SFDVKD. The junction had 6 bases not matched to a gene; V was cut back by 4 bases and J by 4 bases. This CDR3 contains 15 residues. DNA for the CDR3: TGTGCCACCAGTGACGCCGGGACAGGGAGAGAGACCCAGTACTTC. Translating gives CATSDAGTGRETQYF.

The CDR3 spells CASSLRSGQINSPLHF. The CDR3 DNA reads TGCGCCAGCAGCCTCCGGAGTGGACAGATTAATTCACCCCTCCACTTT. The chain uses TRBV4-1 and TRBJ1-6, with D perhaps matching TRBD1 (6 bases). V was clipped by 4 bases and J by 6 bases, with 16 bases between them. Germline loops: CDR1 MGHRA, CDR2 YSYEKL. CDR3 size: 16 residues.

The chain combines TRBV4-3 with TRBJ2-7; 7 bases are a match to TRBD2. This CDR3 spans 15 amino acids. V shed 8 bases and J 5 bases; nucleotides not matched to a gene: 15. In germline, CDR1 is LGHNA, CDR2 YSLEER. The CDR3 loop is CASGREGASRDEQYF. The CDR3, as DNA: TGCGCCAGCGGGAGGGAAGGGGCATCCCGCGACGAGCAGTACTTC.

The V and J genes are TRBV3-1 (or the pseudogene TRBV3-2) and TRBJ2-1; the match to TRBD2 covers 9 bases. The CDR3 consists of 20 residues. Germline lookup yields CDR1 LGHDT and CDR2 YNNKEL (reference sequence). Trimming at V came to 5 bases and at J to 3 bases, leaving 20 bases not matched to a gene. The CDR3 sequence: CASSSGNLSGGPKYYNEQFF. As DNA, the CDR3 is TGTGCCAGCAGCTCGGGCAATCTTAGCGGGGGCCCCAAATACTACAATGAGCAGTTCTTC.

The chain recombines TRBV3-1 (or the pseudogene TRBV3-2) with TRBJ2-5, with 9 bases aligning to TRBD2. The CDR3 is made up of 15 amino acids. The germline gives CDR1 LGHDT, CDR2 YNNKEL (reference sequence). V gave up 1 base and J gave up 4 bases; unmatched junction bases: 4. The CDR3 DNA reads TGTGCCAGCAGCCAAGGAGGACTAGCGCCAGAGACCCAGTACTTC. It translates to CASSQGGLAPETQYF.

The V call is TRBV9, the J call TRBJ2-2; 9 nucleotides match TRBD2. Germline V gene data show CDR1 as SGDLS and CDR2 as YYNGEE. The CDR3 consists of 17 residues. The V and J ends lost 3 bases and 0 bases, in that order; junction bases with no gene match: 6. The chain's CDR3 is CASSESSGGANTGELFF. As DNA, the CDR3 is TGTGCCAGCAGCGAGAGTAGCGGGGGAGCGAACACCGGGGAGCTGTTTTTT.

Comments on this clone: Germline and junction disagree at one end, which may indicate a read error. The J gene is TRBJ1-1, the V gene TRBV7-2; D call uncertain. The CDR3 is made up of 13 amino acids. CDR1 is SGHTA and CDR2 is FQGNSA in the germline V gene. CDR3 nucleotides: TGTGCCAGCAGCTTCCCCTCGAACGCTGAAGCTTTCTTT. Amino acids: CASSFPSNAEAFF. Using reference TRBV7-2 and TRBJ1-1 for the parts outside the CDR3, the full variable domain is GAGVSQSPSNKVTEKGKDVELRCDPISGHTALYWYRQSLGQGLEFLIYFQGNSAPDKSGLPSDRFSAERTGGSVSTLTIQRTQQEDSAVYLCASSFPSNAEAFFGQGTRLTVV.

V and J are TRBV9 and TRBJ1-3; D might be TRBD1 (5 bases). V lost 4 bases, J lost 0 bases, and 20 bases lay in between. The CDR3 runs to 18 residues. Germline CDR1 reads SGDLS; CDR2 reads YYNGEE. CDR3 sequence: CASSPVPGRLSSGNTIYF. DNA of the CDR3: TGTGCCAGCAGCCCAGTCCCGGGACGTCTGAGCTCTGGAAACACCATATATTTT.

A few counts support this clone. The gene calls are TRBV5-1 and TRBJ2-1, with no clear D. Germline V gene sequence: CDR1 SGHRS, CDR2 YFSETQ. V lost 1 base, J lost 8 bases, and 7 bases lay in between. The CDR3 has 12 residues. The CDR3: CASSLQGHEQFF. In DNA form, the CDR3 reads TGCGCCAGCAGCTTGCAAGGGCATGAGCAGTTCTTC.

J is TRBJ2-7 and V is TRBV6-5; 11 nucleotides align to TRBD1. This CDR3 has 14 residues. Unmatched junction bases numbered 4, after V lost 6 bases and J lost 3 bases. Germline CDR1 and CDR2: MNHEY and SVGAGI. CDR3 nucleotides: TGTGCCAGCAGATCCGGGACAGGGGGCTACGAGCAGTACTTC. It is translated as CASRSGTGGYEQYF.

The genes are TRBV5-1 and TRBJ1-1, with 10 bases lining up with TRBD1. From germline, CDR1 is SGHRS and CDR2 YFSETQ. The CDR3 spans 15 residues. V was clipped by 4 bases and J by 8 bases; unmatched bases: 11. The CDR3 DNA reads as TGCGCCAGCAGCCAGATGACAGGGGGCATGATGGAAGCTTTCTTT. Protein: CASSQMTGGMMEAFF.

The V gene is TRBV5-6, the J gene TRBJ2-1; D gene uncertain. V was cut by 4 bases and J by 4 bases, with 9 bases left in between. The CDR3 covers 13 residues. Germline-derived CDR1 and CDR2 are SGHDT and YYEEEE. The DNA of the CDR3 is TGTGCCAGCAGCCCTGACTCTTACAATGAGCAGTTCTTC. Its protein product is CASSPDSYNEQFF.

The V call is TRBV2, the J call TRBJ2-7, with D maybe TRBD1 (6 bases). The CDR3 is made up of 14 amino acids. Trimming left V 6 bases short and J 0 bases short, with 12 bases between. The germline V gene has CDR1 SNHLY and CDR2 FYNNEI. The CDR3 reads CASRGTLASYEQYF. CDR3 bases: TGTGCCAGCAGGGGGACATTAGCCTCCTACGAGCAGTACTTC.

The chain employs TRBV4-2 and TRBJ1-4; a weak D match, TRBD1 (5 bases). This CDR3 has 14 amino acids. V was shortened by 1 base and J by 8 bases, with 11 bases between the two germline ends. The V gene's germline CDR1 is LGHNA and CDR2 YNFKEQ. The CDR3 region has the DNA TGTGCCAGCAGCCAAGCCAGCGGGGCGGAAAAACTGTTTTTT. As protein: CASSQASGAEKLFF.

This chain joins TRBV7-8 and TRBJ2-7; a weak D match, TRBD1 (6 bases). V was trimmed by 1 base and J by 12 bases, leaving 13 bases between them. The germline CDR1 and CDR2 sequences are SGHVS and FQNEAQ. This CDR3 contains 12 residues. The CDR3 nucleotides are TGTGCCAGCAGCTTAGGGACAGTGATAACGTACTTC. This sequence encodes CASSLGTVITYF.